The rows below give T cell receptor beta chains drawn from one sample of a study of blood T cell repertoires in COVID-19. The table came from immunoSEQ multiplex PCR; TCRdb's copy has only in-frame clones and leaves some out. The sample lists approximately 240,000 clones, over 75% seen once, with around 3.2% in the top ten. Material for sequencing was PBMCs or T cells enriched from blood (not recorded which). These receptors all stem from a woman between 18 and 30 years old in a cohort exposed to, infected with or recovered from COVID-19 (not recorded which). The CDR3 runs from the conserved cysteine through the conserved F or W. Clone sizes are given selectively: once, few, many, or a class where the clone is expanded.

cdr3_aa: CTSSQGPGLPHGYTF
v_call: TRBV1
cdr3_length: 15
clone_size: NA

cdr3_aa: CASSRRGTGLTGTEAFF
v_call: TRBV5-1
cdr3_length: 17
clone_size: NA

cdr3_aa: CASSRQENYGYTF
v_call: TRBV2
cdr3_length: 13
clone_size: few

cdr3_aa: CASSLDWTAGTYEQYF
v_call: TRBV11-3
cdr3_length: 16
clone_size: NA

cdr3_aa: CATSRENSGLEQYF
v_call: TRBV15
cdr3_length: 14
clone_size: NA

cdr3_aa: CASSPGLVDEQFF
v_call: TRBV9
cdr3_length: 13
clone_size: NA

cdr3_aa: CASKGQSRGPQHF
v_call: TRBV6-5
cdr3_length: 13
clone_size: NA

cdr3_aa: CASSLDQGNHYGYTF
v_call: TRBV5-4
cdr3_length: 15
clone_size: NA

cdr3_aa: CASSIGGLQLFF
v_call: TRBV19
cdr3_length: 12
clone_size: NA

cdr3_aa: CASSLGYGEAGYTF
v_call: TRBV27
cdr3_length: 14
clone_size: NA

cdr3_aa: CASSPPGQTTYNEQFF
v_call: TRBV28
cdr3_length: 16
clone_size: NA

cdr3_aa: CASSPDRDFNYGYTF
v_call: TRBV19
cdr3_length: 15
clone_size: NA

cdr3_aa: CASSSSGTAEAFF
v_call: TRBV11-3
cdr3_length: 13
clone_size: NA

cdr3_aa: CASTYQGGHGYTF
v_call: TRBV12-3/TRBV12-4
cdr3_length: 13
clone_size: NA

cdr3_aa: CASSSLDSLEAFF
v_call: TRBV6-5
cdr3_length: 13
clone_size: NA

cdr3_aa: CASSQPSRESGNTIYF
v_call: TRBV4-1
cdr3_length: 16
clone_size: NA

cdr3_aa: CASSLTEERAYTF
v_call: TRBV5-6
cdr3_length: 13
clone_size: NA

cdr3_aa: CASSPWAGGNQPQHF
v_call: TRBV5-6
cdr3_length: 15
clone_size: NA

cdr3_aa: CASSQDRLQLPSYGYTF
v_call: TRBV4-1
cdr3_length: 17
clone_size: NA

cdr3_aa: CASSQLQETQYF
v_call: TRBV3-1/TRBV3-2
cdr3_length: 12
clone_size: many

cdr3_aa: CASSLGAPGYEKLFF
v_call: TRBV13
cdr3_length: 15
clone_size: NA

cdr3_aa: CASSLAGGRKDTQYF
v_call: TRBV7-9
cdr3_length: 15
clone_size: NA

cdr3_aa: CASSPQPGQGSTEQYF
v_call: TRBV4-1
cdr3_length: 16
clone_size: NA

cdr3_aa: CASMPGTNNEQFF
v_call: TRBV2
cdr3_length: 13
clone_size: once

cdr3_aa: CASSYLSTGGTEAFF
v_call: TRBV7-9
cdr3_length: 15
clone_size: NA

cdr3_aa: CASSLGTGESYEQYF
v_call: TRBV5-8
cdr3_length: 15
clone_size: once

cdr3_aa: CASSTRGGSNEQFF
v_call: TRBV3-1/TRBV3-2
cdr3_length: 14
clone_size: NA

cdr3_aa: CASTDRRRTDTQYF
v_call: TRBV28
cdr3_length: 14
clone_size: NA

cdr3_aa: CASSLEAGDLNTGELFF
v_call: TRBV5-1
cdr3_length: 17
clone_size: NA

cdr3_aa: CASSLAQEKLFF
v_call: TRBV7-9
cdr3_length: 12
clone_size: NA

cdr3_aa: CASSQVGGGQGAPGYTF
v_call: TRBV3-1/TRBV3-2
cdr3_length: 17
clone_size: once

cdr3_aa: CASSSIDGGLFF
v_call: TRBV28
cdr3_length: 12
clone_size: NA

cdr3_aa: CASSILGQQDEQYF
v_call: TRBV5-1
cdr3_length: 14
clone_size: NA

cdr3_aa: CASSSGRSPLHF
v_call: TRBV27
cdr3_length: 12
clone_size: NA

cdr3_aa: CASSLGLAGGIVGYEQYF
v_call: TRBV27
cdr3_length: 18
clone_size: NA

cdr3_aa: CASSFPQGANEQFF
v_call: TRBV5-4
cdr3_length: 14
clone_size: once

cdr3_aa: CASRETEYEQYF
v_call: TRBV2
cdr3_length: 12
clone_size: NA

cdr3_aa: CASSQDPRTVLRTEAFF
v_call: TRBV3-1/TRBV3-2
cdr3_length: 17
clone_size: NA

cdr3_aa: CASSLPGQEQYF
v_call: TRBV28
cdr3_length: 12
clone_size: NA

cdr3_aa: CASSRDRDSTQPQHF
v_call: TRBV5-8
cdr3_length: 15
clone_size: NA

cdr3_aa: CASSRLTVPTEAFF
v_call: TRBV2
cdr3_length: 14
clone_size: NA

cdr3_aa: CASSQDSNRATEAFF
v_call: TRBV3-1/TRBV3-2
cdr3_length: 15
clone_size: NA

cdr3_aa: CASSIKVSSGSVANTGELFF
v_call: TRBV19
cdr3_length: 20
clone_size: NA

cdr3_aa: CATSRDDGAPGNQPQHF
v_call: TRBV15
cdr3_length: 17
clone_size: NA

cdr3_aa: CSVGRDAYEQYF
v_call: TRBV29-1
cdr3_length: 12
clone_size: NA

cdr3_aa: CASSPVGGPQETQYF
v_call: TRBV6-5
cdr3_length: 15
clone_size: NA